This TCR beta chain was sequenced during a study of control samples from healthy donors and cancer patients. The CDR3 runs to 15 residues. Germline CDR1 and CDR2: SGHDN and FVKESK. V lost 5 bases, J lost 0 bases, and 5 bases stayed unmatched. This table comes from immunoSEQ multiplex PCR, and its TCRdb copy is limited to in-frame clones, with some not included. The sample shows 70,000 to 100,000 clones, less than 90% of them seen only once. In this sample, this clone turned up a few times. The sequence was collected from an older woman in good health. Sequenced sample: blood. The V call is TRBV14, the J call TRBJ2-3; 7 bases line up with TRBD2. The CDR3 DNA follows: TGTGCCAGCAGCAGACAACTAGCGAGCACAGATACGCAGTATTTT. It codes for CASSRQLASTDTQYF.